Listed below are T cell receptor beta chains from one sample, sequenced in a study of T cells in Graves' hyperthyroidism and ophthalmopathy. TCRdb redid the calling of the multiplex PCR reads with MiXCR, one entry per CDR3 protein. The sample shows about half a million distinct CDR3 sequences, 15% to 20% of them seen only once. Sequencing was done on a sample of blood. Every receptor here comes from a middle-aged man with Graves' ophthalmopathy. The CDR3 runs from the conserved cysteine through the conserved F or W. A D gene is named only where the DNA matches it firmly. Some rows have no size entry. The others give once, few or many, or a class for an expanded clone.

V gene,clone size,D gene,J gene,CDR3 DNA,CDR3 protein
TRBV5-1,many,.,TRBJ1-1,TGCGCCAGCCAGGGAAGCCAGGGCACTGAAGCTTTCTTT,CASQGSQGTEAFF
TRBV6-1,.,.,TRBJ1-2,TGTGCCAGCAGAACAAGGGAATCTGACAATTATGGCTACACCTTC,CASRTRESDNYGYTF
TRBV7-2,.,.,TRBJ2-4,TGTGCCAGCACCCCATCAGGCAGGGTAGATAGTAACATTCAGTACTTC,CASTPSGRVDSNIQYF
TRBV30,.,TRBD2,TRBJ2-1,TGTGCCTGGAGCGGGGGGGGGAGCTCCTACAATGAGCAGTTCTTC,CAWSGGGSSYNEQFF
TRBV7-9,many,.,TRBJ1-1,TGTGCCAGCAGTCTACCTAGGGGAAACACTGAAGCTTTCTTT,CASSLPRGNTEAFF
TRBV4-3,.,.,TRBJ2-7,TGCGCCAGCAGCCTCGCGCGTTCCAACTCCTACGAGCAGTACTTC,CASSLARSNSYEQYF
TRBV10-3,.,.,TRBJ1-1,TGTGCCATCAGTGAGTCTCGGGGGCTTACTGAAGCTTTCTTT,CAISESRGLTEAFF
TRBV12-3/TRBV12-4,many,TRBD2,TRBJ2-7,TGTGCCAGCAGCCGGACTAGCGGGAGGCCGTCCTACGAGCAGTACTTC,CASSRTSGRPSYEQYF
TRBV7-6,few,TRBD2,TRBJ2-5,TGTGCCAGCAGCGAGACTAGCGGGGGGGGGCAGACCCAGTACTTC,CASSETSGGGQTQYF
TRBV5-1,.,TRBD2,TRBJ2-7,TGCGCCAGCAGCGTGGGGCTAGCGGTCATGACCTACGAGCAGTACTTC,CASSVGLAVMTYEQYF
TRBV7-8,.,.,TRBJ1-2,TGTGCCAGCAGCGGGGACACACGCTATGGCTACACCTTC,CASSGDTRYGYTF
TRBV7-8,few,.,TRBJ1-1,TGTGCCAGCAGCTACGCGGGGACCGACACTGAAGCTTTCTTT,CASSYAGTDTEAFF
TRBV9,many,TRBD2,TRBJ2-1,TGTGCCAGCAGCGCCGGACCCGGTGGGAGCGGGAGACCGTTCTTC,CASSAGPGGSGRPFF
TRBV30,few,.,TRBJ2-5,TGTGCCTGGAGGATTCCAGTACAAGAGACCCAGTACTTC,CAWRIPVQETQYF
TRBV20-1,.,TRBD2,TRBJ2-7,TGCAGTGCTAGCCCAGGTTGGCTAGCGGGAGGGCACCGGTCCTACGAGCAGTACTTC,CSASPGWLAGGHRSYEQYF
TRBV28,few,.,TRBJ1-4,TGTGCCATAGGGGGGGCGGTGGAGGAAAAACTGTTTTTT,CAIGGAVEEKLFF
TRBV30,few,.,TRBJ2-6,TGTGCCTGGAGTCCAGGGCCTGGGGCCAACGTCCTGACTTTC,CAWSPGPGANVLTF
TRBV28,.,TRBD1,TRBJ1-1,TGTGCCAGCAGCCCGGGACAGGGCCGGGGATTTGGAGAGAACACTGAAGCTTTCTTT,CASSPGQGRGFGENTEAFF
TRBV30,.,.,TRBJ1-2,TGTGCCTGGAGTGTACGGCGGGGGCGAGTTGGCTACACCTTC,CAWSVRRGRVGYTF
TRBV18,.,TRBD1,TRBJ1-2,TGTGCCAGCTCACCGACTACACCAGGGGGCGCAATCTATGGCTACACCTTC,CASSPTTPGGAIYGYTF
TRBV28,many,TRBD2,TRBJ2-1,TGTGCCAGCAGTTCCCCCGGGGGGGGGGAGTTCTTC,CASSSPGGGEFF
TRBV6-2/TRBV6-3,few,TRBD2,TRBJ2-7,TGTGCCAGCATGCGGGGGAGTAGTTACGAGCAGTACTTC,CASMRGSSYEQYF
TRBV5-1,few,TRBD2,TRBJ2-1,TGCGCCAGCAGCTCCGGGACTAGCGCGAGGAATGAGCAGTTCTTC,CASSSGTSARNEQFF
TRBV19,.,.,TRBJ2-1,TGTGCCAGTTCCTTGGGGGGGGCGGTCAAAACTGAGCAGTTCTTC,CASSLGGAVKTEQFF